This T cell receptor (beta chain) is drawn from a study of blood T cell repertoires in COVID-19. V was cut by 5 bases and J by 0 bases, with 13 bases left in between. Germline V gives CDR1 MNHEY, CDR2 SVGAGI. The CDR3 is 15 residues long. In the authors' workflow: Reference gene primer amplification in the assay estimated nucleated cell counts. Clones were sequenced by immunoSEQ multiplex PCR, and TCRdb holds only the in-frame ones, with some missing. V and J calls and clone size are copied from that table; D and trimming were computed from the DNA. The sample lists 300,000 to 350,000 clones; around 90% were seen once.

The J gene is TRBJ1-1, the V gene TRBV6-5; maybe TRBD1 (6 bases). The sequence came from a young man with active or convalescent COVID-19. The sample taken for sequencing was peripheral blood. In DNA, the CDR3 is TGTGCCAGCAGTCCCTACGGGACACTGAACACTGAAGCTTTCTTT. It translates to CASSPYGTLNTEAFF.